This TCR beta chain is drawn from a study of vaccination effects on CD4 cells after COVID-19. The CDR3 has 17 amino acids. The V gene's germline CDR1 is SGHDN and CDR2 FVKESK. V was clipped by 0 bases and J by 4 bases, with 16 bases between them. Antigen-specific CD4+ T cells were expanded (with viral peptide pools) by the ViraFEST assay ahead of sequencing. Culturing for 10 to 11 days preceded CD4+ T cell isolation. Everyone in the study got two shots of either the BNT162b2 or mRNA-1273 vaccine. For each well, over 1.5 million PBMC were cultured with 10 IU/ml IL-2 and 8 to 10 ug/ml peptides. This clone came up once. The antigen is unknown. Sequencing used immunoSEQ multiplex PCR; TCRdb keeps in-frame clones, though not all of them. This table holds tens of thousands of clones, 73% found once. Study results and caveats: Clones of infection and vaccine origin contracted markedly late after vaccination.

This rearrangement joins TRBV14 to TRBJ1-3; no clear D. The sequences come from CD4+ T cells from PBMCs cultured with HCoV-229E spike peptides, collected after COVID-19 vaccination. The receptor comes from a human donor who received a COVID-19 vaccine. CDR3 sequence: CASSQELHGVPGNTIYF. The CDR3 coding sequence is TGTGCCAGCAGCCAAGAGTTACATGGGGTGCCGGGAAACACCATATATTTT. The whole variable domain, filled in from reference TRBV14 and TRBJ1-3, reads EAGVTQFPSHSVIEKGQTVTLRCDPISGHDNLYWYRRVMGKEIKFLLHFVKESKQDESGMPNNRFLAERTGGTYSTLKVQPAELEDSGVYFCASSQELHGVPGNTIYFGEGSWLTVV.